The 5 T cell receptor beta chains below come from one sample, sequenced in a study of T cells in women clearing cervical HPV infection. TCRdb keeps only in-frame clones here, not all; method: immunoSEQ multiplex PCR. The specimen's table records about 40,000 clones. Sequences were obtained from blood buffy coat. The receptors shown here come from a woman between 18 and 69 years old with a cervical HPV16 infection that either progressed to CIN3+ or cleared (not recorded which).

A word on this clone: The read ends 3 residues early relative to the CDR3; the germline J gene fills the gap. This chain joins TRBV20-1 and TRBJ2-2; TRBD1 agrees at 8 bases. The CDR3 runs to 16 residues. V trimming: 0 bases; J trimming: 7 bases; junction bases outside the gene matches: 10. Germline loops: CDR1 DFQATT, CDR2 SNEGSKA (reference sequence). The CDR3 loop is CSARDPPGQGGGELFF. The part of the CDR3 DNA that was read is TGCAGTGCTAGAGATCCCCCAGGACAGGGCGGCGGGGAG.

This CDR3 is CSAREIREGIYTDTQYF. Incomplete CDR3 DNA: TGCAGTGCTAGAGAGATCAGGGAGGGAATTTACACAGATACG. J is TRBJ2-3 and V is TRBV20-1, with 7 bases that match TRBD2. Read data end 3 residues before the CDR3 end; the end is taken from the germline J gene. This CDR3 comprises 17 residues. Germline CDR1 is DFQATT and CDR2 is SNEGSKA (reference sequence). V trimming: 0 bases; J trimming: 2 bases; junction bases outside the gene matches: 11.

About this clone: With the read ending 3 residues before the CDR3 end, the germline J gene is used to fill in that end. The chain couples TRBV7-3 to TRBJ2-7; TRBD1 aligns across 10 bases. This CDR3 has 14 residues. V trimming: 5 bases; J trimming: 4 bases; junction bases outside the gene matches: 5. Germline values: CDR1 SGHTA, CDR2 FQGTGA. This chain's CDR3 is CASSQGQGRYEQYF. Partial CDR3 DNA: TGTGCCAGCAGCCAGGGACAGGGGAGATACGAG. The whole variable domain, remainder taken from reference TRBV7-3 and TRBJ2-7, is GAGVSQTPSNKVTEKGKYVELRCDPISGHTALYWYRQSLGQGPEFLIYFQGTGAADDSGLPNDRFFAVRPEGSVSTLKIQRTERGDSAVYLCASSQGQGRYEQYFGPGTRLTVT.

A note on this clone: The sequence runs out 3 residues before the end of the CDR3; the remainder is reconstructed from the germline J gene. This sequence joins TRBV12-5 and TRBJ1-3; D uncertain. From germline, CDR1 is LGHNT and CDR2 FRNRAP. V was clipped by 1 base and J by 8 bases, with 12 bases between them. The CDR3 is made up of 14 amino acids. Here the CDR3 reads CASGLAHPVDTIYF. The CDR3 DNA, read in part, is TGTGCTAGTGGTTTGGCCCATCCGGTCGACACC.

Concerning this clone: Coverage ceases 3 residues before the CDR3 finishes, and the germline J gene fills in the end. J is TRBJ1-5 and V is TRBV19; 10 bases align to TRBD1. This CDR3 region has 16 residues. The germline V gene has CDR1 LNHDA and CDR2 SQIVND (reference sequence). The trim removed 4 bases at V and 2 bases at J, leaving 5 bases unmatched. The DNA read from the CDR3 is TGTGCCAGTAGTAAAGTTGGGACAGGGGGCAATCAGCCC. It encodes CASSKVGTGGNQP. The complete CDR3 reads CASSKVGTGGNQPQHF.